The T cell receptor beta chain under discussion was sequenced for a study of blood T cell repertoires in COVID-19. Turning to the study itself: Samples taken during acute and convalescent COVID-19 were collected in the United States, Italy and Spain. PBMCs, B-cell-depleted T cells, or T cells were the source of the cDNA or gDNA that made up the material.

As processed by the authors: Using reference gene primer amplification, nucleated cell counts were estimated. TCRdb keeps only in-frame clones here, not all; method: immunoSEQ multiplex PCR. Clonal size and the V and J genes are those of that table, whereas D and trimming came from the DNA. The sample lists hundreds of thousands of clones, 80% to 90% occurring once. The CDR3 sequence is 16 residues long. Germline CDR1 SGHNT, CDR2 YYREEE (reference sequence). Trimming took 2 bases from V and 0 from J; bases not matched to a gene: 5. The chain recombines TRBV5-4 with TRBJ2-1; 7 bases match TRBD2. The sequenced sample consisted of peripheral blood. This TCR was recovered from a woman aged 25 to 39 with active or convalescent COVID-19. The CDR3 DNA sequence: TGTGCCAGCAGCTTCACTGCTAGCGGCTCCTACAATGAGCAGTTCTTC. It is translated as CASSFTASGSYNEQFF. Variable domain in full (rest from reference TRBV5-4 and TRBJ2-1): ETGVTQSPTHLIKTRGQQVTLRCSSQSGHNTVSWYQQALGQGPQFIFQYYREEENGRGNFPPRFSGLQFPNYSSELNVNALELDDSALYLCASSFTASGSYNEQFFGPGTRLTVL.